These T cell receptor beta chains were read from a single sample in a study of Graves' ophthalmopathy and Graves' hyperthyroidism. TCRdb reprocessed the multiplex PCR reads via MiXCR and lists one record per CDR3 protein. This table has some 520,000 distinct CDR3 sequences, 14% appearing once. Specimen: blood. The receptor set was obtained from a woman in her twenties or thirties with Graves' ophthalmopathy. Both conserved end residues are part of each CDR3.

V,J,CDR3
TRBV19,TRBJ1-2,CASSTQGANVYGYTF
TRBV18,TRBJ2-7,CASSDRVLSEQYF
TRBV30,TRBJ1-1,CAWSVRLDSEAFF
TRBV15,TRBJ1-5,CATSRTGNSQPQHF
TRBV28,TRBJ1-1,CASTLRGEAFF
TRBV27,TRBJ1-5,CASSRLPGSNQPQHF
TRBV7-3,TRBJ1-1,CASSPGTGATEAFF
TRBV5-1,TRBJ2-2,CASSLDRPGELFF
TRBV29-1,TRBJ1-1,CSVAGGKTLIPEAFF
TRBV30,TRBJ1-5,CALRDRGPYQPQHF
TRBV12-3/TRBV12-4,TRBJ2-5,CASSPLYRGREETQYF
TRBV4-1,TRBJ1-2,CATSKGAYGYTF
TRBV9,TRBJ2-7,CASSVGGITYEQYF
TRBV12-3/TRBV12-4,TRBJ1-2,CASGSPGTDGYTF
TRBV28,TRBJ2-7,CASSFRTQASYEQYF
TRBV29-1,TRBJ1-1,CSVERQTNTEAFF
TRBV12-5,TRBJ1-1,CASGLTAMNTEAFF
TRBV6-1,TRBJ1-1,CASSAKKGAGANTEAFF
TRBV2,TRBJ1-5,CASRQDRGSNQPQHF
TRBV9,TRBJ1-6,CASSAGRGGNNSPLHF
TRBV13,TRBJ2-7,CASSGQGANEQYF
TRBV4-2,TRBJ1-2,CASSAELAGNYGYTF
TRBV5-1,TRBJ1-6,CASSLAEVNSPLHF
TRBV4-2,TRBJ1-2,CASSQAGTGLYPGYTF
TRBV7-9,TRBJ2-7,CASSLERGHEQYF
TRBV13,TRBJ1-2,CASSFPGQGSEGYTF
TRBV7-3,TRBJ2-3,CASSPLAPGTQYF
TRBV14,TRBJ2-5,CASSQESGAETQYF
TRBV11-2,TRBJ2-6,CASSLGDGPSGANVLTF
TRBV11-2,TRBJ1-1,CASSLGSTGTNTEAFF
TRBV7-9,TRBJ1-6,CASSSTRQGGDNSPLHF
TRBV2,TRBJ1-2,CASSEIRTLAGGYTF
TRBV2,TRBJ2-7,CATTMGGNYEQYF
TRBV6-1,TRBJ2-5,CASSELLTEETQYF